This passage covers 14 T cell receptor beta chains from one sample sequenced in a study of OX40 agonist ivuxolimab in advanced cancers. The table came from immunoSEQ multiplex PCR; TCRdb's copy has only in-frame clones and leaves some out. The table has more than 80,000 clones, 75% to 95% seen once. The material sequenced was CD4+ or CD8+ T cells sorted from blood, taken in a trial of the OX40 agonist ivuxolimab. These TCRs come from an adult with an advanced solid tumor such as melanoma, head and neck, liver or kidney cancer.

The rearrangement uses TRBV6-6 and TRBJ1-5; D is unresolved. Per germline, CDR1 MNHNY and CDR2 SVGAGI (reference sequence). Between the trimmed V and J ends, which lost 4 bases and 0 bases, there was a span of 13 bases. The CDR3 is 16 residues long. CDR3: CASSSFRPDSNQPQHF. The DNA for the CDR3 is TGTGCCAGCAGTTCGTTTCGCCCCGATAGCAATCAGCCCCAGCATTTT.

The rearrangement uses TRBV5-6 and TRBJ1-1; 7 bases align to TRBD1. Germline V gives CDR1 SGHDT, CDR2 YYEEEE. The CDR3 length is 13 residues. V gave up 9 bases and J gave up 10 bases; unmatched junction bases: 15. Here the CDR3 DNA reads TGTGCCAAGCAAAGGGTAGGGGGCTGGTCAGCTTTCTTT. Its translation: CAKQRVGGWSAFF.

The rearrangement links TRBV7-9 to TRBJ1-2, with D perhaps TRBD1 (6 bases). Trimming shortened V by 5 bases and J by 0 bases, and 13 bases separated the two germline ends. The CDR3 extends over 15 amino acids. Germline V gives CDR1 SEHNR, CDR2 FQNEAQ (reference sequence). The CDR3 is CASSIPGQANYGYTF. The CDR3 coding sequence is TGTGCCAGCAGCATTCCGGGACAAGCTAACTATGGCTACACCTTC.

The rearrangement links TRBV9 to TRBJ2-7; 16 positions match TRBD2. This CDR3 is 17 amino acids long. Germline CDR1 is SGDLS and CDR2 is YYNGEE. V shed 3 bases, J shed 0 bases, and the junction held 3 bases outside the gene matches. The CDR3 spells CASSEGLAGGSSYEQYF. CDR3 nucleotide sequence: TGTGCCAGCAGCGAGGGACTAGCGGGAGGGAGCTCCTACGAGCAGTACTTC.

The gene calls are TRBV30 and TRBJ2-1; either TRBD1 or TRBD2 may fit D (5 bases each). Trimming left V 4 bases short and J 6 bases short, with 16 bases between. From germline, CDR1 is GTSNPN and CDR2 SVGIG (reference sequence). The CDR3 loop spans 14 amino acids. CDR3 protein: CAWILLGERNEQFF. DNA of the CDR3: TGTGCCTGGATTTTACTGGGGGAGCGCAATGAGCAGTTCTTC.

CDR3 sequence: CASRPAGDYGYTF. The CDR3 DNA sequence: TGCGCCAGCAGGCCTGCAGGGGACTATGGCTACACCTTC. The chain carries TRBV5-1 and TRBJ1-2; tentatively, D is TRBD1 (6 bases). Germline V gene sequence: CDR1 SGHRS, CDR2 YFSETQ. V was clipped by 5 bases and J by 3 bases, with 11 bases between them. The CDR3 loop spans 13 amino acids.

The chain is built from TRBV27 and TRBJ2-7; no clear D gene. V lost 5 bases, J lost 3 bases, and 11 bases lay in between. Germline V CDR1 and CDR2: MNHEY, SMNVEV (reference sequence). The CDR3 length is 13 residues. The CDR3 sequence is CASSLGFDYEQYF. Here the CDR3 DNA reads TGTGCCAGCAGTCTTGGGTTTGACTACGAGCAGTACTTC.

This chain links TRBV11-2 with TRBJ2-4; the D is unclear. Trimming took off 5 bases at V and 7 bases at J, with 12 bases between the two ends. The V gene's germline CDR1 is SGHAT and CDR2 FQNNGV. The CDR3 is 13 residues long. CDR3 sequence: CASSPLSENIQYF. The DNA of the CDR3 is TGTGCCAGCAGCCCCCTTAGTGAGAACATTCAGTACTTC.

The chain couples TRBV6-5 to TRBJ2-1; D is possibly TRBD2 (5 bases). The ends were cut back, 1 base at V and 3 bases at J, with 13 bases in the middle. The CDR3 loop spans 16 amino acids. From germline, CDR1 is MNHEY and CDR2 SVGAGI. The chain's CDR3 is CASSYLGAGDYNEQFF. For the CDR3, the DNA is TGTGCCAGCAGTTACTTGGGCGCGGGTGACTACAATGAGCAGTTCTTC.

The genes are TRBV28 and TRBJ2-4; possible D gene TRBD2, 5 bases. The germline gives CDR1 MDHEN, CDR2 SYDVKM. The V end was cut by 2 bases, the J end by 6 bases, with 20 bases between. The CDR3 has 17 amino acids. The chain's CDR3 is CASSLRLRVREGNIQYF. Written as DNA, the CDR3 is TGTGCCAGCAGTTTAAGATTAAGGGTTCGCGAGGGAAACATTCAGTACTTC.

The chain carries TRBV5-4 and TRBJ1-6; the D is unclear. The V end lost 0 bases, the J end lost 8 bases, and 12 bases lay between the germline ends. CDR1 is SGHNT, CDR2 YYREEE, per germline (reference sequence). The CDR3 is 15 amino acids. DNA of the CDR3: TGTGCCAGCAGCTTGGAGGCCCAGGTCTATTCACCCCTCCACTTT. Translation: CASSLEAQVYSPLHF.

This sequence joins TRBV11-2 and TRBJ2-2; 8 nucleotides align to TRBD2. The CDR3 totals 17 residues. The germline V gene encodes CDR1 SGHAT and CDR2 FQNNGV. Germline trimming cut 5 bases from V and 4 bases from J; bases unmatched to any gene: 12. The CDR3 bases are TGTGCCAGCAGCCGTCCCCCAGCGGGGGACTTCACCGGGGAGCTGTTTTTT. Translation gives CASSRPPAGDFTGELFF.

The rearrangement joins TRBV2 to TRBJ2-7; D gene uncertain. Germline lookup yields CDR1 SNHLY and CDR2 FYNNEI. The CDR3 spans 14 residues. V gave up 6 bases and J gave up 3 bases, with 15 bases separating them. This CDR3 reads CASSARSAGYEQYF. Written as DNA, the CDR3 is TGTGCCAGCAGCGCCAGGTCCGCAGGCTACGAGCAGTACTTC.

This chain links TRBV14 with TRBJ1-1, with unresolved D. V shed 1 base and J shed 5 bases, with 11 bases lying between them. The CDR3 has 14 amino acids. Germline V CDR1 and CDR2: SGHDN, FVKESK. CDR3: CASSQGGGGTEAFF. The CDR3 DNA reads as TGTGCCAGCAGCCAAGGCGGCGGTGGGACTGAAGCTTTCTTT. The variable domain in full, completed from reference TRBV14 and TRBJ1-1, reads EAGVTQFPSHSVIEKGQTVTLRCDPISGHDNLYWYRRVMGKEIKFLLHFVKESKQDESGMPNNRFLAERTGGTYSTLKVQPAELEDSGVYFCASSQGGGGTEAFFGQGTRLTVV.